What follows are 21 T cell receptor beta chains derived from one specimen sequenced in a study of neurological immune-mediated disorders. A single record per CDR3 protein comes from TCRdb applying MiXCR to the 5' RACE reads. The data show just over 30,000 distinct CDR3 sequences, less than 5% seen once. Material for sequencing was CD4+ T cells from blood. The origin of the receptors is a woman between 40 and 50 years old in good health.

This clonotype was counted many times. This sequence joins TRBV7-9 and TRBJ1-2, with 7 bases fitting TRBD1. The length of the CDR3 is 13 residues. CDR1 SEHNR and CDR2 FQNEAQ come from the germline V gene (reference sequence). Losses at the gene ends were 5 bases for V and 4 bases for J; bases not matched to a gene: 4. CDR3 residues: CASSRDSIYGYTF. In DNA, the CDR3 is TGTGCCAGCAGCCGGGACAGTATCTATGGCTACACCTTC.

Many counts were recorded for this clonotype. This rearrangement joins TRBV18 to TRBJ1-2, with D perhaps matching TRBD1 (6 bases). CDR1 and CDR2 from the germline V gene are KGHSH and LQKENI. This CDR3 has 15 amino acids. V was shortened by 1 base and J by 8 bases, with 17 bases between the two germline ends. The CDR3 loop reads CASSPLGAGPGGYTF. The CDR3 DNA reads TGTGCCAGCTCACCACTGGGGGCAGGGCCGGGCGGCTACACCTTC.

In this sample, this clonotype turned up many times. The V gene is TRBV20-1, the J gene TRBJ2-1; tentatively, D is TRBD2 (5 bases). Germline CDR1 and CDR2: DFQATT and SNEGSKA (reference sequence). CDR3 length: 14 amino acids. V gave up 3 bases and J gave up 2 bases, with 11 bases separating them. CDR3 in DNA: TGCAGTGCTAGGGTACTAGGGACCTACAATGAGCAGTTCTTC. Translation: CSARVLGTYNEQFF.

This clonotype was observed many times. The chain links TRBV6-5 to TRBJ1-2, with 8 nucleotides matching TRBD1. The CDR3 loop spans 15 amino acids. The germline V gene encodes CDR1 MNHEY and CDR2 SVGAGI. V lost 5 bases to trimming and J lost 6 bases; unmatched junction nucleotides: 11. The CDR3 here is CASSPPGQVWNGYTF. CDR3 sequence (DNA): TGTGCCAGCAGTCCCCCGGGACAGGTCTGGAATGGCTACACCTTC.

This clonotype was detected ten times or more. V gene TRBV5-1 combines with J gene TRBJ1-2, with no clear D. Trimming left V 0 bases short and J 2 bases short, with 8 bases between. Germline CDR1 reads SGHRS; CDR2 reads YFSETQ. This CDR3 region has 14 residues. For the CDR3, the DNA is TGCGCCAGCAGCTTGGGCGAAGGGAACTATGGCTACACCTTC. Encoded protein: CASSLGEGNYGYTF. Looking up the rest from reference TRBV5-1 and TRBJ1-2 gives the full variable domain: KAGVTQTPRYLIKTRGQQVTLSCSPISGHRSVSWYQQTPGQGLQFLFEYFSETQRNKGNFPGRFSGRQFSNSRSEMNVSTLELGDSALYLCASSLGEGNYGYTFGSGTRLTVV.

This clonotype came up many times. This chain connects TRBV20-1 to TRBJ1-1; a possible D gene is TRBD1 (6 bases). The V gene lost 5 bases and the J gene lost 3 bases, with 10 bases spanning the gap. Looked up from germline, CDR1 is DFQATT and CDR2 is SNEGSKA (reference sequence). This CDR3 has 12 residues. The CDR3 DNA sequence: TGCAGTGCTCAGACAGGATACACTGAAGCTTTCTTT. Its translation: CSAQTGYTEAFF.

This clonotype occurred many times. This chain connects TRBV29-1 to TRBJ2-3, with a possible D match to TRBD2 (5 bases). In germline, CDR1 is SQVTM, CDR2 ANQGSEA. The CDR3 covers 11 residues. V was shortened by 4 bases and J by 6 bases, with 8 bases between the two germline ends. The DNA for the CDR3 is TGCAGCGTTGCCCCGGGGGATACGCAGTATTTT. Its translation is CSVAPGDTQYF.

This clonotype has ten or more counts. V and J are TRBV20-1 and TRBJ1-3; D unresolved. The CDR3 contains 15 residues. The germline gives CDR1 DFQATT, CDR2 SNEGSKA (reference sequence). Trimming removed 0 bases at V and 1 base at J, with 10 bases between. In nucleotides, the CDR3 is TGCAGTGCTAGAGATCCGTCCGTTTCTGGAAACACCATATATTTT. This encodes CSARDPSVSGNTIYF.

This clonotype was detected ten times or more. The chain joins TRBV5-1 to TRBJ2-3, with TRBD2 identical over 11 bases. CDR1 and CDR2 from the germline V gene are SGHRS and YFSETQ. The CDR3 is 15 amino acids. The V segment lost 5 bases and the J segment 1 base; nucleotides outside the gene matches: 3. The CDR3 loop reads CASSPLAGGTDTQYF. Written as DNA, the CDR3 is TGCGCCAGCAGTCCACTAGCGGGGGGCACAGATACGCAGTATTTT.

Many counts were recorded for this clonotype. The chain couples TRBV7-2 to TRBJ1-2; D not resolved. The germline gives CDR1 SGHTA, CDR2 FQGNSA. This CDR3 spans 14 amino acids. Between the trimmed V and J ends, which lost 8 bases and 0 bases, there was a span of 13 bases. CDR3 sequence reads: CASSVSAANYGYTF. As DNA, the CDR3 is TGTGCCAGCTCCGTTTCTGCAGCTAACTATGGCTACACCTTC.

This clonotype occurred many times. J is TRBJ1-1 and V is TRBV5-1; possible D gene TRBD1, 6 bases. This CDR3 has 16 amino acids. Germline assignment: CDR1 SGHRS and CDR2 YFSETQ. Trimming cost V 4 bases and J 10 bases, with 26 bases left between them. The CDR3 coding sequence is TGCGCCAGCAGCCTGGTAAAAGGTGTGGGGGGCGAGGGAGCTTTCTTT. Translation gives CASSLVKGVGGEGAFF.

This clonotype was picked up many times. V and J are TRBV18 and TRBJ2-4, with D maybe TRBD2 (5 bases). The CDR3 is made up of 16 amino acids. V lost 0 bases, J lost 0 bases, and 9 bases lay in between. CDR1 KGHSH and CDR2 LQKENI come from the germline V gene. CDR3 DNA sequence: TGTGCCAGCTCACCACCGGGCGGGCTAGCCAAAAACATTCAGTACTTC. Translated: CASSPPGGLAKNIQYF. Using reference TRBV18 and TRBJ2-4 for the parts outside the CDR3, the full variable domain is NAGVMQNPRHLVRRRGQEARLRCSPMKGHSHVYWYRQLPEEGLKFMVYLQKENIIDESGMPKERFSAEFPKEGPSILRIQQVVRGDSAAYFCASSPPGGLAKNIQYFGAGTRLSVL.

This clonotype showed up many times. The chain employs TRBV5-6 and TRBJ2-6, with 10 bases identical to TRBD1. This CDR3 has 19 residues. V shed 4 bases, J shed 1 base, and the junction held 11 bases outside the gene matches. Germline V gives CDR1 SGHDT, CDR2 YYEEEE. CDR3 in amino acids: CASSGGTGAKRSGANVLTF. CDR3 coding DNA: TGTGCCAGCAGCGGAGGGACAGGGGCGAAACGGTCTGGGGCCAACGTCCTGACTTTC.

The chain uses TRBV5-1 and TRBJ2-7; TRBD1 is a possible D gene (5 bases). The germline V gene encodes CDR1 SGHRS and CDR2 YFSETQ. The CDR3 loop spans 14 amino acids. Trimming took 4 bases from V and 0 from J, leaving 11 bases between them. The CDR3 DNA reads TGCGCCAGCAGCGCACAGGCCCCCTCCTACGAGCAGTACTTC. Protein sequence: CASSAQAPSYEQYF.

This clonotype occurred many times. The chain carries TRBV28 and TRBJ1-6, with D uncertain. The CDR3 consists of 12 residues. The V gene lost 5 bases and the J gene lost 14 bases, with 13 bases spanning the gap. The germline V gene encodes CDR1 MDHEN and CDR2 SYDVKM. CDR3 DNA sequence: TGTGCCAGCAGTCCCTACCGACTAACCCTCCACTTT. Amino acids: CASSPYRLTLHF.

The rearrangement uses TRBV12-3 or TRBV12-4 and TRBJ2-7; 8 positions match TRBD2. CDR3 size: 15 residues. Written as DNA, the CDR3 is TGTTCTAGCAGTCCCTATAGCGGGGTATCCTACGAGCAGTACTTC. Translated: CSSSPYSGVSYEQYF.

Notes on this clonotype: This may arise from a read error, as a much more abundant clone is one base away. The chain recombines TRBV3-1 with TRBJ1-1; the D gene is possibly TRBD1 (5 bases). CDR1 and CDR2 (germline): LGHDT, YNNKEL (reference sequence). The CDR3 runs to 12 residues. V lost 4 bases and J 4 bases, leaving 7 bases between the germline ends. Here the CDR3 DNA reads TGTGCCAGCAGCCGGGGGAGCACTGAAGCTTTCTTT. Translated, it gives CASSRGSTEAFF. Complete variable domain (other parts from reference TRBV3-1 and TRBJ1-1): DTAVSQTPKYLVTQMGNDKSIKCEQNLGHDTMYWYKQDSKKFLKIMFSYNNKELIINETVPNRFSPKSPDKAHLNLHINSLELGDSAVYFCASSRGSTEAFFGQGTRLTVV.

This clonotype was seen repeatedly, ten times or more. This chain links TRBV6-5 with TRBJ2-1; D is perhaps TRBD2 (5 bases). The germline V gene has CDR1 MNHEY and CDR2 SVGAGI. V lost 5 bases to trimming and J lost 6 bases, with 20 bases between them. The CDR3 covers 16 residues. The CDR3 DNA is TGTGCCAGCAGTCATCCTACTTTCGGGGTCCCCAATGAGCAGTTCTTC. Amino acid sequence: CASSHPTFGVPNEQFF.

This clonotype was counted at least ten times. The V call is TRBV6-2 or TRBV6-3, the J call TRBJ2-4; 7 bases agree with TRBD2. CDR1 and CDR2 (germline): MNHEY, SVGEGT. The CDR3 consists of 14 residues. The V segment lost 6 bases and the J segment 6 bases; nucleotides outside the gene matches: 8. The CDR3 here is CASRPPGLINIQYF. In DNA form, the CDR3 reads TGTGCCAGCAGACCCCCGGGACTAATAAACATTCAGTACTTC.

This clonotype was seen ten or more times. V usage is TRBV3-1 and J usage is TRBJ2-5; 7 nucleotides line up with TRBD2. Germline V CDR1 and CDR2: LGHDT, YNNKEL (reference sequence). Germline trimming cut 0 bases from V and 7 bases from J; bases unmatched to any gene: 8. The CDR3 covers 15 residues. The CDR3 coding sequence is TGTGCCAGCAGCCAAGATAGCGGGCGGGGGTCGACCCAGTACTTC. Encoded protein: CASSQDSGRGSTQYF.

The table lists this clonotype with many counts. The rearrangement links TRBV9 to TRBJ2-3, with 12 positions matching TRBD2. The CDR3 covers 15 residues. Germline trimming cut 0 bases from V and 6 bases from J; bases unmatched to any gene: 2. CDR1 is SGDLS, CDR2 YYNGEE, per germline. CDR3: CASSVAGTSGDTQYF. CDR3 in DNA: TGTGCCAGCAGCGTAGCGGGGACTAGCGGGGATACGCAGTATTTT. The variable domain in full, completed from reference TRBV9 and TRBJ2-3, reads DSGVTQTPKHLITATGQRVTLRCSPRSGDLSVYWYQQSLDQGLQFLIQYYNGEERAKGNILERFSAQQFPDLHSELNLSSLELGDSALYFCASSVAGTSGDTQYFGPGTRLTVL.